The 12 T cell receptor beta chains listed next were all sequenced from one sample in a study of radiotherapy plus CTLA-4 blockade in lung cancer. Sequencing used immunoSEQ multiplex PCR; TCRdb keeps in-frame clones, though not all of them. Found here are about 73,000 clones, about nine tenths of them singletons; the top ten hold over 35%. The sequences come from peripheral blood, collected from a patient treated with radiotherapy plus ipilimumab. The source is a human donor with non-small cell lung cancer that progressed on radiotherapy plus ipilimumab.

The chain employs TRBV5-1 and TRBJ2-3; the D gene is possibly TRBD1 (5 bases). The CDR3 has 16 residues. V lost 1 base, J lost 0 bases, and 12 bases lay in between. The germline gives CDR1 SGHRS, CDR2 YFSETQ. CDR3 in amino acids: CASSLSQGSSTDTQYF. DNA for the CDR3: TGCGCCAGCAGCTTGAGCCAGGGATCTAGCACAGATACGCAGTATTTT.

This clone was seen only a few times. A far larger clone is one nucleotide away, so this likely arose from a read error. This chain connects TRBV5-4 to TRBJ2-3; weak D call: TRBD2 (6 bases). The V end was cut by 1 base, the J end by 6 bases, with 15 bases between. The CDR3 runs 15 residues. Germline V gene data show CDR1 as SGHNT and CDR2 as YYREEE (reference sequence). This CDR3 is CASSLLRESGDTQYF. The CDR3 DNA follows: TGTGCCAGCAGCTTGTTGCGGGAAAGTGGTGATACGCAGTATTTT.

About this clone: A read error may explain this, as a much larger clone is one base away. The gene calls are TRBV30 and TRBJ2-1, with 7 bases identical to TRBD2. Germline V lookup: CDR1 GTSNPN, CDR2 SVGIG (reference sequence). CDR3 length equals 16 residues. The CDR3: CGGNFGGRGSNNEQFF. The CDR3 coding sequence is TGTGGCGGGAATTTCGGGGGGAGGGGATCTAACAATGAGCAGTTCTTC.

The chain recombines TRBV7-6 with TRBJ2-1; D perhaps matches TRBD1 (7 bases). The length of the CDR3 is 15 residues. V shed 3 bases and J shed 0 bases, with 9 bases lying between them. Looked up from germline, CDR1 is SGHVS and CDR2 is FNYEAQ. CDR3 sequence: CASSLRDSSYNEQFF. CDR3 bases: TGTGCCAGCAGCTTGCGGGACAGCTCCTACAATGAGCAGTTCTTC.

The chain recombines TRBV5-6 with TRBJ2-5; D possibly corresponds to TRBD2 (6 bases). V gave up 5 bases and J gave up 5 bases, with 16 bases separating them. CDR1 and CDR2 from the germline V gene are SGHDT and YYEEEE. This CDR3 comprises 14 residues. CDR3 residues: CASRGTVNRETQYF. The CDR3 nucleotides are TGTGCCAGCAGAGGGACTGTAAATCGGGAGACCCAGTACTTC.

The chain combines TRBV6-1 with TRBJ2-7; no reliable D call. The V end was cut by 2 bases, the J end by 3 bases, with 14 bases between. This CDR3 is 15 amino acids long. Germline V gene lookup returns CDR1 MNHNS and CDR2 SASEGT. The CDR3 reads CASSEWAGQHYEQYV. In DNA, the CDR3 is TGTGCCAGCAGTGAATGGGCTGGGCAGCACTACGAGCAGTACGTC.

This chain joins TRBV6-6 and TRBJ2-7; a possible D gene is TRBD1 (5 bases). The germline gives CDR1 MNHNY, CDR2 SVGAGI (reference sequence). The CDR3 extends over 15 amino acids. V lost 6 bases and J lost 3, with 18 bases in between. In nucleotides, the CDR3 is TGTGCCAGCAGGACCGACAGCTCCGGTTTCTACGAGCAGTACTTC. Protein product: CASRTDSSGFYEQYF.

The chain is built from TRBV2 and TRBJ2-5; D gene ambiguous. The CDR3 loop spans 14 amino acids. Trimming took 7 bases from V and 0 from J, leaving 12 bases between them. The germline V gene encodes CDR1 SNHLY and CDR2 FYNNEI. Written as DNA, the CDR3 is TGTGCCAGCACCGAAAGTCGGGACCAAGAGACCCAGTACTTC. Translating it yields CASTESRDQETQYF.

This chain links TRBV7-3 with TRBJ2-1; no firm D call. Germline CDR1 is SGHTA and CDR2 is FQGTGA. V dropped 5 bases and J dropped 3 bases, with 5 bases sitting between them. The CDR3 is 12 amino acids. The CDR3 region is CASSPDYNEQFF. The CDR3 DNA follows: TGTGCCAGCAGCCCTGACTACAATGAGCAGTTCTTC.

The chain uses TRBV6-6 and TRBJ2-5; the D is unclear. V lost 5 bases, J lost 2 bases, and 9 bases lay in between. The length of the CDR3 is 13 residues. Germline values: CDR1 MNHNY, CDR2 SVGAGI (reference sequence). CDR3 residues: CASSPSRQETQYF. The CDR3 DNA follows: TGTGCCAGCAGTCCCTCCCGGCAAGAGACCCAGTACTTC.

The chain employs TRBV6-6 and TRBJ2-3; D is undetermined. V was pared by 2 bases and J by 2 bases, with 8 bases between. The CDR3 consists of 14 residues. Germline V gene sequence: CDR1 MNHNY, CDR2 SVGAGI (reference sequence). This CDR3 reads CASSYASPTDTQYF. The CDR3 DNA is TGTGCCAGCAGTTACGCGTCCCCCACAGATACGCAGTATTTT.

The CDR3, as DNA: TGTGCCAGCAGCTTAGAAGTGACTACCAACTACGAGCAGTACGTC. Amino acids: CASSLEVTTNYEQYV. The chain has TRBV11-2 and TRBJ2-7; the D gene is possibly TRBD2 (5 bases). Germline V gene data show CDR1 as SGHAT and CDR2 as FQNNGV. V was clipped by 0 bases and J by 3 bases, with 12 bases between them. This CDR3 contains 15 residues.